This entry lists 26 T cell receptor beta chains sequenced from one sample in a study of T cells in Graves' hyperthyroidism and ophthalmopathy (dated by TCRdb to the late 2010s). The library was prepared using multiplex PCR. Sequencer: Illumina HiSeq 2000. Amplification of TCR beta CDR3 regions was carried out from RNA transcripts. A first-round RT-PCR of the TCR CDR3 used the HTBI primer set with the Qiagen OneStep RT-PCR kit. TCRdb trimmed the raw reads at Q25, called clones with MiXCR and kept productive beta chains. Every CDR3 protein is listed once, alongside the most common genes and DNA of its rows. The sample profile shows roughly 640,000 distinct CDR3 sequences; about 16% of them were found once. The ten largest clones capture 3% to 4% of the sample. Sequencing was done on a sample of blood. The receptors here all came from a woman aged 40 to 55 with Graves' ophthalmopathy.

The table lists this clonotype with a few counts. The V and J genes are TRBV20-1 and TRBJ2-2; TRBD1 is a possible D gene (6 bases). CDR3 length: 15 residues. V was cut by 6 bases and J by 1 base, with 15 bases left in between. The germline CDR1 and CDR2 sequences are DFQATT and SNEGSKA (reference sequence). CDR3 loop: CSAPSGGLNTGELFF. In DNA form, the CDR3 reads TGCAGTGCGCCGAGTGGGGGCCTGAACACCGGGGAGCTGTTTTTT.

This clonotype was detected ten times or more. V usage is TRBV29-1 and J usage is TRBJ2-5; D unresolved. Germline V lookup: CDR1 SQVTM, CDR2 ANQGSEA. The CDR3 is 12 residues long. Between the trimmed V and J ends, which lost 2 bases and 5 bases, there was a span of 9 bases. CDR3 DNA: TGCAGCGTTGAATTGTCTGGGGAGACCCAGTACTTC. Protein sequence: CSVELSGETQYF.

At least ten counts were recorded for this clonotype. The V and J genes are TRBV30 and TRBJ2-3; TRBD2 matches at 8 bases. Germline-derived CDR1 and CDR2 are GTSNPN and SVGIG (reference sequence). Trimming cost V 5 bases and J 4 bases; bases outside gene matches: 2. This CDR3 is 12 amino acids long. The CDR3 bases are TGTGCCTGGGGGACTAGTGCAGATACGCAGTATTTT. Amino acid sequence: CAWGTSADTQYF.

The chain carries TRBV4-2 and TRBJ2-3; D uncertain. This CDR3 is built from 12 residues. The germline V and J ends were trimmed by 0 bases and 6 bases, with 4 bases remaining between them. Germline V gene lookup returns CDR1 LGHNA and CDR2 YNFKEQ. CDR3 protein: CASSQEGDTQYF. The DNA of the CDR3 is TGTGCCAGCAGCCAAGAAGGGGATACGCAGTATTTT.

The chain uses TRBV6-2 or TRBV6-3 and TRBJ2-7; no clear D. V was shortened by 8 bases and J by 2 bases, with 13 bases between the two germline ends. Germline V lookup: CDR1 MNHEY, CDR2 SVGEGT. This CDR3 is 13 amino acids long. The CDR3 DNA follows: TGTGCCAGCTTTCACCCCCTGGCCTACGAGCAGTACTTC. Protein product: CASFHPLAYEQYF.

This clonotype has at least ten counts. The chain recombines TRBV7-8 with TRBJ2-7; D unresolved. The CDR3 contains 13 residues. The V gene lost 1 base and the J gene lost 3 bases, with 7 bases spanning the gap. Germline CDR1 reads SGHVS; CDR2 reads FQNEAQ. The CDR3 bases are TGTGCCAGCAGCTTAGATCACAGCTACGAGCAGTACTTC. Its protein product is CASSLDHSYEQYF.

This clonotype was seen many times. This chain uses TRBV7-8 with TRBJ2-7; TRBD1 or TRBD2 may be the D gene (5 bases each). The CDR3 sequence is 14 residues long. Germline CDR1 and CDR2: SGHVS and FQNEAQ. Trimming removed 0 bases at V and 4 bases at J, with 10 bases between. The CDR3 here is CASSLAVGEYEQYF. The CDR3 nucleotides are TGTGCCAGCAGCTTAGCGGTGGGGGAGTACGAGCAGTACTTC.

This clonotype came up many times. V usage is TRBV7-2 and J usage is TRBJ2-3; a possible D gene is TRBD1 (5 bases). The CDR3 length is 14 residues. The V end was cut by 1 base, the J end by 6 bases, with 11 bases between. Germline-derived CDR1 and CDR2 are SGHTA and FQGNSA. CDR3 loop: CASSLEDAGDTQYF. Written as DNA, the CDR3 is TGTGCCAGCAGCTTAGAGGACGCAGGGGATACGCAGTATTTT.

This clonotype has ten or more counts. The chain links TRBV28 to TRBJ2-7; the D gene could be TRBD1 or TRBD2 (5 bases each). Germline values: CDR1 MDHEN, CDR2 SYDVKM. The CDR3 is 15 amino acids. Trimming took 5 bases from V and 2 from J, leaving 16 bases between them. The CDR3 region is CASSGDGGGAYEQYF. The CDR3, as DNA: TGTGCCAGCAGTGGGGACGGAGGTGGGGCCTACGAGCAGTACTTC.

This clonotype was detected only a few times. The chain is built from TRBV19 and TRBJ2-1; D gene unclear. Germline values: CDR1 LNHDA, CDR2 SQIVND (reference sequence). Trimming shortened V by 5 bases and J by 5 bases, and 16 bases separated the two germline ends. The CDR3 loop spans 15 amino acids. CDR3 DNA: TGTGCCAGTAGTCCCAAAGCCGCGTCCCACAATGAGCAGTTCTTC. Translating gives CASSPKAASHNEQFF.

The J gene is TRBJ2-5, the V gene TRBV29-1; D possibly corresponds to TRBD1 (6 bases). The CDR3 totals 14 residues. Germline CDR1 SQVTM, CDR2 ANQGSEA. Trimming pared 3 bases from V and 2 bases from J, leaving 13 bases between. The CDR3 coding sequence is TGCAGCGTTGAGTTGGGGGCAGCACAAGAGACCCAGTACTTC. Its protein product is CSVELGAAQETQYF.

This clonotype appeared many times. The chain uses TRBV11-2 and TRBJ2-5; 7 bases agree with TRBD2. The V and J ends lost 5 bases and 2 bases, in that order; junction bases with no gene match: 8. CDR1 and CDR2 from the germline V gene are SGHAT and FQNNGV. The CDR3 totals 15 residues. The CDR3 nucleotides are TGTGCCAGCAGCCCCAACCCGGGGGGACAAGAGACCCAGTACTTC. This encodes CASSPNPGGQETQYF.

The sample holds a few counts of this clonotype. The rearrangement links TRBV19 to TRBJ2-5, with unresolved D. Germline CDR1 and CDR2: LNHDA and SQIVND (reference sequence). CDR3 length: 14 residues. Trimming took off 4 bases at V and 5 bases at J, with 14 bases between the two ends. The DNA for the CDR3 is TGTGCCAGTAGTACGGACGCCTCTGGCGAGACCCAGTACTTC. Residues: CASSTDASGETQYF.

The CDR3 DNA sequence: TGTGCCACCAGCAGAAGCGGGACTACCATTGAAGAGACCCAGTACTTC. It specifies CATSRSGTTIEETQYF. The chain combines TRBV15 with TRBJ2-5; TRBD2 aligns across 7 bases. The germline CDR1 and CDR2 sequences are LNHNV and YYDKDF (reference sequence). The CDR3 loop spans 16 amino acids. V was clipped by 2 bases and J by 3 bases; unmatched bases: 9.

The chain joins TRBV19 to TRBJ2-2, with D tentatively TRBD1 (6 bases). CDR1 LNHDA and CDR2 SQIVND come from the germline V gene (reference sequence). The CDR3 has 16 residues. The ends were cut back, 3 bases at V and 4 bases at J, with 15 bases in the middle. CDR3 amino acids: CASSIRGNTGTGELFF. The CDR3 bases are TGTGCCAGTAGTATCAGGGGAAATACGGGCACCGGGGAGCTGTTTTTT.

This clonotype has more than one count but fewer than ten. This chain connects TRBV10-1 to TRBJ2-5; 7 bases match TRBD2. Germline V gene sequence: CDR1 WNHNN, CDR2 SYGVQD (reference sequence). Trimming took 0 bases from V and 1 from J; bases not matched to a gene: 5. This CDR3 contains 16 residues. CDR3 DNA sequence: TGCGCCAGCAGTGAGTCGGGACTACCGCTCCAAGAGACCCAGTACTTC. Protein product: CASSESGLPLQETQYF.

This chain links TRBV4-1 with TRBJ2-2, with D uncertain. This CDR3 has 14 amino acids. The germline V gene encodes CDR1 MGHRA and CDR2 YSYEKL. Between the trimmed V and J ends, which lost 2 bases and 2 bases, there was a span of 6 bases. The CDR3 loop is CASSQRLNTGELFF. CDR3 nucleotide sequence: TGCGCCAGCAGCCAAAGACTCAACACCGGGGAGCTGTTTTTT.

The chain has TRBV20-1 and TRBJ2-3, with D tentatively TRBD2 (6 bases). Between the trimmed V and J ends, which lost 5 bases and 0 bases, there was a span of 12 bases. The germline CDR1 and CDR2 sequences are DFQATT and SNEGSKA (reference sequence). The CDR3 is made up of 14 amino acids. The CDR3 region is CSAGDSGSTDTQYF. In DNA form, the CDR3 reads TGCAGTGCTGGGGACTCCGGAAGCACAGATACGCAGTATTTT.

The chain has TRBV19 and TRBJ2-2; possible D gene TRBD1, 6 bases. The CDR3 runs 16 residues. The ends were cut back, 5 bases at V and 2 bases at J, with 15 bases in the middle. The germline V gene has CDR1 LNHDA and CDR2 SQIVND (reference sequence). The CDR3: CASSPSRDTNTGELFF. CDR3 DNA sequence: TGTGCCAGTAGTCCCTCCCGGGACACCAACACCGGGGAGCTGTTTTTT.

This clonotype was seen at least ten times. J is TRBJ1-5 and V is TRBV28; 7 bases agree with TRBD1. Unmatched junction bases numbered 6, after V lost 7 bases and J lost 0 bases. The CDR3 has 15 amino acids. Germline V gene sequence: CDR1 MDHEN, CDR2 SYDVKM. CDR3 bases: TGTGCCAGCACTGGGACAGTAGGTAGCAATCAGCCCCAGCATTTT. Its translation: CASTGTVGSNQPQHF.

This clonotype occurred many times. The chain couples TRBV12-3 or TRBV12-4 to TRBJ1-4; D ambiguous. The CDR3 spans 15 residues. V was clipped by 6 bases and J by 3 bases, with 14 bases between them. The CDR3 spells CASRMVEASNEKLFF. CDR3 coding DNA: TGTGCCAGCAGGATGGTAGAGGCCTCTAATGAAAAACTGTTTTTT.

This clonotype was observed at least ten times. The J gene is TRBJ2-1, the V gene TRBV30, with D possibly TRBD1 on 5 matching bases. The germline CDR1 and CDR2 sequences are GTSNPN and SVGIG (reference sequence). V gave up 2 bases and J gave up 0 bases, with 11 bases separating them. The CDR3 loop spans 15 amino acids. Here the CDR3 reads CAWSRGRSSYNEQFF. In DNA form, the CDR3 reads TGTGCCTGGAGTAGGGGCAGGAGCTCCTACAATGAGCAGTTCTTC.

This clonotype was seen a handful of times. The J gene is TRBJ2-3, the V gene TRBV6-1, with D maybe TRBD2 (6 bases). This CDR3 spans 16 amino acids. Germline V gene sequence: CDR1 MNHNS, CDR2 SASEGT. The V gene lost 6 bases and the J gene lost 4 bases, with 20 bases spanning the gap. The CDR3 is CASSPDGGRGADTQYF. The CDR3 DNA follows: TGTGCCAGCAGCCCCGACGGGGGTAGGGGAGCAGATACGCAGTATTTT.

At least ten counts were recorded for this clonotype. The rearrangement joins TRBV28 to TRBJ1-2, with unresolved D. Trimming left V 5 bases short and J 4 bases short, with 17 bases between. The germline gives CDR1 MDHEN, CDR2 SYDVKM. The CDR3 is 15 residues long. The CDR3 protein is CASSPPGAGSYGYTF. The CDR3 nucleotides read TGTGCCAGCAGTCCCCCCGGAGCAGGTTCCTATGGCTACACCTTC.

This clonotype came up many times. The chain joins TRBV12-3 or TRBV12-4 to TRBJ2-7; TRBD1 matches at 8 bases. With 1 base clipped from V and 5 bases from J, the junction kept 7 bases outside the gene matches. This CDR3 is built from 15 residues. CDR3: CASSLGSGGKDEQYF. The DNA for the CDR3 is TGTGCCAGCAGTTTAGGGTCAGGGGGCAAGGACGAGCAGTACTTC.

Points on this clonotype: The CDR3 does not close with the conserved phenylalanine or tryptophan, likely indicating a read error. The CDR3, as DNA: TGTGCCAGCAGTCCCCCAGGGGGCGCATCTAACACTGAAGCTTTCCTT. Translation: CASSPPGGASNTEAFL. The rearrangement uses TRBV28 and TRBJ1-1; 8 bases line up with TRBD1. CDR1 MDHEN and CDR2 SYDVKM come from the germline V gene. This CDR3 is 16 amino acids long. The V and J ends lost 5 bases and 2 bases, in that order; junction bases with no gene match: 10.